This paragraph covers one TCR beta chain sequence. V was trimmed by 0 bases and J by 4 bases, leaving 7 bases between them. The germline gives CDR1 ENHRY, CDR2 SYGVKD. The CDR3 spans 13 residues. The data stem from a study of cytomegalovirus exposure and HLA in healthy donors. Primers for the PCR totalled 60 Vbeta and 13 Jbeta. TCRdb's copy holds only in-frame clones and misses some; the assay was immunoSEQ multiplex PCR. The sample has more than 100,000 clones; 80% to 90% are singletons. The V call is TRBV10-3, the J call TRBJ2-7; D uncertain. The specimen sequenced was PBMCs. The TCR comes from a woman in her thirties in good health and CMV-seronegative. The CDR3 coding sequence is TGTGCCATCAGTGAGTCCGGAGCTTACGAGCAGTACTTC. It codes for CAISESGAYEQYF.